The next 25 T cell receptor beta chains were all read from a single sample in a study of memory CD4+ T cells and cytomegalovirus serostatus. The protocol was immunoSEQ multiplex PCR, while the TCRdb copy is restricted to in-frame clones and leaves out a portion. The sample consists of 40,000 to 55,000 clones, roughly 80% of them appearing once. Single viable CD3+CD4+CD8-CD45RO+ cells were sorted as the memory CD4+ T cells. The sequenced sample was memory CD4+ T cells from blood. The origin of the receptors is an adult in good health and CMV-seronegative.

V usage is TRBV9 and J usage is TRBJ2-7; the D gene is possibly TRBD2 (6 bases). CDR1 and CDR2 from the germline V gene are SGDLS and YYNGEE. This CDR3 is built from 14 residues. The V and J ends lost 4 bases and 4 bases respectively, with 15 bases between them. CDR3 nucleotides: TGTGCCAGCAGCCCCGCGGACGGACTATACGAGCAGTACTTC. This codes for CASSPADGLYEQYF. Full variable domain (rest looked up from reference TRBV9 and TRBJ2-7): DSGVTQTPKHLITATGQRVTLRCSPRSGDLSVYWYQQSLDQGLQFLIQYYNGEERAKGNILERFSAQQFPDLHSELNLSSLELGDSALYFCASSPADGLYEQYFGPGTRLTVT.

V and J are TRBV20-1 and TRBJ2-7, with 10 bases that match TRBD2. V gave up 3 bases and J gave up 13 bases; unmatched junction bases: 6. Germline CDR1 reads DFQATT; CDR2 reads SNEGSKA (reference sequence). The CDR3 consists of 11 residues. The CDR3 is CSARYLAGAYF. The CDR3 nucleotides are TGCAGTGCTAGGTATCTAGCGGGAGCCTACTTC.

V is TRBV2 and J is TRBJ1-1; 9 nucleotides align to TRBD1. The CDR3 is 12 residues long. In germline, CDR1 is SNHLY, CDR2 FYNNEI. V dropped 6 bases and J dropped 11; count of bases not matched to a gene: 7. CDR3 region: CASRDRGVRAFF. The CDR3 nucleotides are TGTGCCAGCAGGGACAGGGGTGTTAGGGCTTTCTTT.

J is TRBJ2-7 and V is TRBV6-1, with 11 bases lining up with TRBD2. There are 14 residues in the CDR3. Germline-derived CDR1 and CDR2 are MNHNS and SASEGT. J was trimmed by 6 bases and V by 5 bases; bases with no gene match: 6. CDR3: CASSRGTSGAEQYF. The CDR3 DNA follows: TGTGCCAGCAGTCGTGGGACTAGCGGAGCCGAGCAGTACTTC.

The rearrangement links TRBV18 to TRBJ2-7; TRBD2 matches 8 bases. This CDR3 region has 17 residues. Per the germline V gene, CDR1 is KGHSH and CDR2 is LQKENI. Germline trimming cut 3 bases from V and 2 bases from J; bases unmatched to any gene: 12. CDR3 sequence (DNA): TGTGCCAGCTCACCCCAGTTACGTAGCGGGATTACCTACGAGCAGTACTTC. It codes for CASSPQLRSGITYEQYF.

This rearrangement joins TRBV7-8 to TRBJ2-7; a possible D gene is TRBD2 (9 bases). Trimming pared 4 bases from V and 2 bases from J, leaving 24 bases between. Per germline, CDR1 SGHVS and CDR2 FQNEAQ. The CDR3 has 18 residues. The CDR3 DNA reads TGTGCCAGCAGCTCTAGCGGGGCCGCAGGGGGCTCCCCCTACGAGCAGTACTTC. Amino acids: CASSSSGAAGGSPYEQYF.

This clone has more than one count but fewer than ten. The chain combines TRBV13 with TRBJ1-3; D unresolved. Trimming shortened V by 3 bases and J by 0 bases, and 12 bases separated the two germline ends. The CDR3 totals 16 residues. From germline, CDR1 is PRHDT and CDR2 FYEKMQ (reference sequence). The CDR3 reads CASSLGRVGSGNTIYF. The CDR3 DNA is TGTGCCAGCAGCTTGGGTAGGGTCGGCTCTGGAAACACCATATATTTT.

The chain employs TRBV5-1 and TRBJ2-2; 10 bases match TRBD1. From germline, CDR1 is SGHRS and CDR2 YFSETQ. V was clipped by 2 bases and J by 2 bases; unmatched bases: 9. The length of the CDR3 is 18 residues. As DNA, the CDR3 is TGCGCCAGCAGCTTTTCTCGAGGGACAGGGGTTAACACCGGGGAGCTGTTTTTT. It encodes CASSFSRGTGVNTGELFF.

This chain uses TRBV4-1 with TRBJ2-7; 11 positions match TRBD2. V trimming: 5 bases; J trimming: 4 bases; junction bases outside the gene matches: 7. Germline V gives CDR1 MGHRA, CDR2 YSYEKL. The length of the CDR3 is 15 residues. The CDR3 spells CASSYPLAGVYEQYF. The CDR3 DNA reads TGCGCCAGCAGCTACCCACTAGCGGGGGTATACGAGCAGTACTTC.

J is TRBJ2-7 and V is TRBV6-1; D call uncertain. The V and J ends lost 4 bases and 6 bases respectively, with 7 bases between them. From germline, CDR1 is MNHNS and CDR2 SASEGT. The CDR3 runs to 11 residues. The CDR3 DNA sequence: TGTGCCAGCAGTGCAGCAGGCGAGCAGTACTTC. Protein sequence: CASSAAGEQYF.

This clone was observed a single time. V is TRBV18 and J is TRBJ1-2; TRBD1 aligns across 8 bases. This CDR3 is 18 amino acids long. From germline, CDR1 is KGHSH and CDR2 LQKENI. V shed 0 bases, J shed 1 base, and the junction held 10 bases outside the gene matches. The CDR3 is CASSPPMGQAVINYGYTF. The CDR3 nucleotides are TGTGCCAGCTCACCACCGATGGGACAGGCAGTCATTAACTATGGCTACACCTTC.

J is TRBJ2-1 and V is TRBV7-9; 7 nucleotides agree with TRBD2. The junction had 11 bases not matched to a gene; V was cut back by 5 bases and J by 4 bases. CDR3 size: 16 residues. Per germline, CDR1 SEHNR and CDR2 FQNEAQ (reference sequence). The CDR3 DNA sequence: TGTGCCAGCAGCGACGCCGGGACTATCCTATACAATGAGCAGTTCTTC. Translation: CASSDAGTILYNEQFF.

V is TRBV18 and J is TRBJ2-5; D remains ambiguous. The CDR3 length is 14 residues. V dropped 3 bases and J dropped 1 base, with 9 bases sitting between them. Germline V gives CDR1 KGHSH, CDR2 LQKENI. As DNA, the CDR3 is TGTGCCAGCTCACCCCCGGGCCGCCAAGAGACCCAGTACTTC. Translating gives CASSPPGRQETQYF.

The rearrangement joins TRBV10-3 to TRBJ1-1; D call uncertain. The CDR3 is 13 amino acids. The V end lost 3 bases, the J end lost 1 base, and 6 bases lay between the germline ends. Germline V lookup: CDR1 ENHRY, CDR2 SYGVKD. The CDR3 coding sequence is TGTGCCATCAGTGATGAGGGGAACACTGAAGCTTTCTTT. It encodes CAISDEGNTEAFF.

The gene calls are TRBV29-1 and TRBJ2-7; TRBD1 matches 11 bases. V dropped 5 bases and J dropped 6; count of bases not matched to a gene: 6. This CDR3 region has 13 residues. Germline loops: CDR1 SQVTM, CDR2 ANQGSEA. CDR3 sequence reads: CSVLPGQGGEQYF. The CDR3 DNA reads as TGCAGCGTTCTACCGGGACAGGGGGGCGAGCAGTACTTC.

The rearrangement uses TRBV6-5 and TRBJ1-2, with TRBD1 matching 10 bases. The CDR3 consists of 15 residues. The germline CDR1 and CDR2 sequences are MNHEY and SVGAGI. V trimming: 4 bases; J trimming: 2 bases; junction bases outside the gene matches: 4. CDR3 DNA: TGTGCCAGCAGTTCCCCGGGACAGGGGAACTATGGCTACACCTTC. This sequence encodes CASSSPGQGNYGYTF.

This chain uses TRBV14 with TRBJ2-2, with D perhaps matching TRBD2 (5 bases). Germline assignment: CDR1 SGHDN and CDR2 FVKESK. There are 14 residues in the CDR3. Trimming stripped 8 bases from V and 4 bases from J, with 14 bases between. The CDR3 spells CASSLVYGTGELFF. The DNA of the CDR3 is TGTGCCAGCTCACTAGTATATGGCACCGGGGAGCTGTTTTTT.

The chain combines TRBV28 with TRBJ2-7, with D perhaps given as TRBD1 or TRBD2 (8 bases each). The germline V gene has CDR1 MDHEN and CDR2 SYDVKM. V shed 6 bases and J shed 0 bases, with 33 bases lying between them. The CDR3 consists of 21 residues. The CDR3 nucleotides are TGTGCCAGCAGCGCCGGGACAGGAGACATTTTTAGACTAGCGAGCTCCTACGAGCAGTACTTC. Protein product: CASSAGTGDIFRLASSYEQYF.

The count of this clone is one. The chain couples TRBV2 to TRBJ2-7; weak D call: TRBD2 (7 bases). Germline CDR1 SNHLY, CDR2 FYNNEI. The CDR3 contains 15 residues. The ends were cut back, 4 bases at V and 2 bases at J, with 15 bases in the middle. The CDR3 coding sequence is TGTGCCAGCAGTGCTGAAAGGGGGGGACCCTACGAGCAGTACTTC. This gives the protein CASSAERGGPYEQYF.

The chain combines TRBV28 with TRBJ1-5; maybe TRBD1 (6 bases). Trimming pared 5 bases from V and 5 bases from J, leaving 19 bases between. The CDR3 spans 16 residues. Germline values: CDR1 MDHEN, CDR2 SYDVKM. The CDR3 bases are TGTGCCAGCAGTCACTCTCAGGGGAGGGGGTATCAGCCCCAGCATTTT. This gives the protein CASSHSQGRGYQPQHF. The whole variable domain, remainder taken from reference TRBV28 and TRBJ1-5, is DVKVTQSSRYLVKRTGEKVFLECVQDMDHENMFWYRQDPGLGLRLIYFSYDVKMKEKGDIPEGYSVSREKKERFSLILESASTNQTSMYLCASSHSQGRGYQPQHFGDGTRLSIL.

The chain joins TRBV28 to TRBJ2-3, with 10 bases lining up with TRBD1. V trimming: 2 bases; J trimming: 3 bases; junction bases outside the gene matches: 5. The CDR3 covers 16 residues. The V gene's germline CDR1 is MDHEN and CDR2 SYDVKM. CDR3 in amino acids: CASSLIGDRGTDTQYF. The CDR3 region has the DNA TGTGCCAGCAGTTTAATCGGGGACAGGGGAACAGATACGCAGTATTTT.

The rearrangement joins TRBV14 to TRBJ2-2; D remains unclear. The CDR3 runs 13 residues. In germline, CDR1 is SGHDN, CDR2 FVKESK. Trimming left V 0 bases short and J 9 bases short, with 8 bases between. The CDR3 bases are TGTGCCAGCAGCCAAGATTATCATCGGGAGCTGTTTTTT. It specifies CASSQDYHRELFF.

The V call is TRBV5-6, the J call TRBJ1-2; no firm D call. This CDR3 spans 13 amino acids. Germline assignment: CDR1 SGHDT and CDR2 YYEEEE. V lost 0 bases and J 4 bases, leaving 7 bases between the germline ends. CDR3 region: CASSLGVAYGYTF. CDR3 in DNA: TGTGCCAGCAGCTTGGGAGTGGCCTATGGCTACACCTTC.

The chain uses TRBV10-1 and TRBJ2-1, with 8 bases that match TRBD2. The germline V gene has CDR1 WNHNN and CDR2 SYGVQD (reference sequence). The V gene end was trimmed by 3 bases and the J gene end by 7 bases; junction bases not matched to a gene: 5. The CDR3 covers 14 residues. CDR3 loop: CASSESGSLNEQFF. In nucleotides, the CDR3 is TGCGCCAGCAGTGAAAGCGGGAGTTTGAATGAGCAGTTCTTC.

The V gene is TRBV7-9, the J gene TRBJ2-2; D gene ambiguous. Germline CDR1 is SEHNR and CDR2 is FQNEAQ (reference sequence). V was clipped by 8 bases and J by 0 bases, with 10 bases between them. The CDR3 consists of 14 residues. CDR3 amino acids: CASQALANTGELFF. Written as DNA, the CDR3 is TGTGCCAGCCAAGCACTCGCGAACACCGGGGAGCTGTTTTTT. The full variable domain, completed using reference TRBV7-9 and TRBJ2-2, is DTGVSQNPRHKITKRGQNVTFRCDPISEHNRLYWYRQTLGQGPEFLTYFQNEAQLEKSRLLSDRFSAERPKGSFSTLEIQRTEQGDSAMYLCASQALANTGELFFGEGSRLTVL.